Shown below are 20 T cell receptor beta chains from a single sample sequenced in a study of cytomegalovirus exposure and HLA in healthy donors. Some clones are missing from TCRdb's copy, which holds only in-frame ones; the method was immunoSEQ multiplex PCR. The sample yields 78,000 or so clones, 90% to 96% seen once. Specimen: PBMCs. The receptor set was obtained from a man between 18 and 29 years old in good health and CMV-seropositive.

The chain employs TRBV30 and TRBJ1-1, with a possible D match to TRBD1 (6 bases). Trimming removed 3 bases from V and 2 bases from J, with 16 bases in between. The germline CDR1 and CDR2 sequences are GTSNPN and SVGIG (reference sequence). The CDR3 is 15 residues long. The CDR3 here is CAWRSQDRANTEAFF. DNA for the CDR3: TGTGCCTGGAGAAGCCAGGACAGAGCCAACACTGAAGCTTTCTTT.

This clone was picked up a small number of times. This chain connects TRBV5-1 to TRBJ2-2, with TRBD1 as a possible D gene (5 bases). This CDR3 comprises 17 residues. Trimming took off 0 bases at V and 3 bases at J, with 15 bases between the two ends. Germline V CDR1 and CDR2: SGHRS, YFSETQ. The CDR3 nucleotides are TGCGCCAGCAGCTTGGCCGGCGCTAGGGGTTACACCGGGGAGCTGTTTTTT. Encoded protein: CASSLAGARGYTGELFF.

The chain recombines TRBV10-3 with TRBJ2-7; 10 bases line up with TRBD2. The V and J ends lost 6 bases and 0 bases, in that order; junction bases with no gene match: 5. The length of the CDR3 is 15 residues. The germline gives CDR1 ENHRY, CDR2 SYGVKD. The CDR3, as DNA: TGTGCCATCAGGGCTCCTAGCGGGAGCTCCTACGAGCAGTACTTC. This sequence encodes CAIRAPSGSSYEQYF.

This clone came up a few times. Different DNA sequences within this sample yield the same CDR3. The gene calls are TRBV5-1 and TRBJ2-7; 9 bases map to TRBD1. V lost 4 bases, J lost 5 bases, and 7 bases stayed unmatched. Germline V gives CDR1 SGHRS, CDR2 YFSETQ. This CDR3 is 14 amino acids long. This chain's CDR3 is CASSLRDRADEQYF. DNA of the CDR3: TGCGCCAGCAGCCTCCGGGACAGGGCGGACGAGCAGTACTTC.

The rearrangement uses TRBV4-1 and TRBJ1-3; D uncertain. Trimming cost V 0 bases and J 0 bases, with 6 bases left between them. The CDR3 extends over 15 amino acids. Germline loops: CDR1 MGHRA, CDR2 YSYEKL. CDR3: CASSQELYSGNTIYF. The CDR3 nucleotides are TGCGCCAGCAGCCAAGAGCTCTACTCTGGAAACACCATATATTTT.

CDR3 protein: CASRAGQVYGYTF. As DNA, the CDR3 is TGTGCCAGCAGAGCGGGACAGGTCTATGGCTACACCTTC. The chain employs TRBV6-5 and TRBJ1-2, with TRBD1 identical over 8 bases. This CDR3 is 13 amino acids long. J gave up 4 bases and V 6 bases, and 4 bases lay outside the gene matches. The germline V gene has CDR1 MNHEY and CDR2 SVGAGI.

V is TRBV29-1 and J is TRBJ2-5, with 7 bases matching TRBD1. V lost 6 bases and J lost 2; bases outside the gene matches: 6. In germline, CDR1 is SQVTM, CDR2 ANQGSEA. The CDR3 length is 13 residues. In DNA form, the CDR3 reads TGCAGCGTCAGGCAGGGACAGCAAGAGACCCAGTACTTC. Translated: CSVRQGQQETQYF. The whole variable domain, filled in from reference TRBV29-1 and TRBJ2-5, reads SAVISQKPSRDICQRGTSLTIQCQVDSQVTMMFWYRQQPGQSLTLIATANQGSEATYESGFVIDKFPISRPNLTFSTLTVSNMSPEDSSIYLCSVRQGQQETQYFGPGTRLLVL.

CDR3 in DNA: TGTGCCAGCAGGGAGGGATTTTCCTACGAGCAGTACTTC. It translates to CASREGFSYEQYF. The V and J genes are TRBV27 and TRBJ2-7; maybe TRBD2 (6 bases). Germline-derived CDR1 and CDR2 are MNHEY and SMNVEV (reference sequence). The CDR3 is 13 residues long. Trimming left V 6 bases short and J 1 base short, with 10 bases between.

The CDR3 bases are TGCGCCAGCAGCTCCATGGGTGTGACGGGGGAGCAGTACTTC. Encoded protein: CASSSMGVTGEQYF. This chain links TRBV5-1 with TRBJ2-7; maybe TRBD2 (5 bases). V was cut by 3 bases and J by 7 bases, with 17 bases left in between. The germline gives CDR1 SGHRS, CDR2 YFSETQ. This CDR3 spans 14 amino acids.

The genes are TRBV15 and TRBJ1-5; 7 bases are shared with TRBD1. The CDR3 extends over 14 amino acids. CDR1 and CDR2 (germline): LNHNV, YYDKDF (reference sequence). V lost 2 bases to trimming and J lost 5 bases; unmatched junction nucleotides: 3. The CDR3 sequence: CATSRITGDQPQHF. The CDR3 DNA follows: TGTGCCACCAGCAGAATTACAGGGGATCAGCCCCAGCATTTT.

This chain's CDR3 is CASSPAGDSSYEQYF. The CDR3 DNA reads as TGCGCCAGCAGCCCGGCCGGGGATAGCTCCTACGAGCAGTACTTC. The gene calls are TRBV4-1 and TRBJ2-7; tentative D call: TRBD2 (5 bases). V lost 4 bases, J lost 0 bases, and 13 bases lay in between. The CDR3 is 15 amino acids. CDR1 and CDR2 from the germline V gene are MGHRA and YSYEKL.

The rearrangement uses TRBV20-1 and TRBJ1-2; D gene unclear. Germline CDR1 DFQATT, CDR2 SNEGSKA (reference sequence). The CDR3 extends over 11 amino acids. V lost 7 bases to trimming and J lost 7 bases, with 13 bases between them. CDR3 protein: CSVSELAGYTF. The CDR3 DNA reads as TGCAGTGTCTCGGAACTAGCTGGCTACACCTTC.

The V gene is TRBV5-4, the J gene TRBJ2-5, with a weak D call TRBD1 (6 bases). CDR1 and CDR2 (germline): SGHNT, YYREEE (reference sequence). V dropped 7 bases and J dropped 5 bases, with 15 bases sitting between them. CDR3 length: 13 residues. CDR3: CASRSYTGETQYF. DNA for the CDR3: TGTGCCAGCCGAAGTTATACAGGGGAGACCCAGTACTTC.

The chain joins TRBV7-9 to TRBJ2-6, with 7 nucleotides matching TRBD1. Per the germline V gene, CDR1 is SEHNR and CDR2 is FQNEAQ (reference sequence). The V segment lost 1 base and the J segment 0 bases; nucleotides outside the gene matches: 3. The CDR3 is made up of 17 amino acids. The CDR3 reads CASSLGDSSSGANVLTF. For the CDR3, the DNA is TGTGCCAGCAGCTTAGGGGACAGTTCCTCTGGGGCCAACGTCCTGACTTTC.

The chain links TRBV9 to TRBJ2-3; 7 nucleotides line up with TRBD2. This CDR3 contains 18 residues. The V segment lost 5 bases and the J segment 5 bases; nucleotides outside the gene matches: 20. Germline CDR1 and CDR2: SGDLS and YYNGEE. The CDR3 region is CASRNTPPGRERGDTQYF. The CDR3 nucleotides are TGTGCCAGCAGAAACACTCCGCCTGGGCGGGAGCGAGGAGATACGCAGTATTTT.

The chain uses TRBV5-1 and TRBJ1-4, with 9 nucleotides matching TRBD1. J lost 8 bases, V lost 4 bases, and 6 bases had no gene match. This CDR3 has 14 residues. Germline V lookup: CDR1 SGHRS, CDR2 YFSETQ. This CDR3 reads CASSPPGQGEKLFF. In DNA form, the CDR3 reads TGCGCCAGCAGCCCCCCCGGACAGGGGGAAAAACTGTTTTTT.

This chain links TRBV23-1 with TRBJ2-7; TRBD2 matches 10 bases. TRBV23-1 belongs to the ORF category, with a function that is uncertain. Losses at the gene ends were 4 bases for V and 4 bases for J; bases not matched to a gene: 7. The CDR3 loop spans 15 amino acids. This chain's CDR3 is CASSRVSGRPYEQYF. Here the CDR3 DNA reads TGCGCCAGCAGTCGGGTTAGCGGGAGGCCGTACGAGCAGTACTTC.

The chain combines TRBV6-1 with TRBJ2-4; TRBD2 aligns across 7 bases. This CDR3 spans 14 amino acids. J lost 5 bases, V lost 9 bases, and 10 bases had no gene match. From germline, CDR1 is MNHNS and CDR2 SASEGT. The CDR3 DNA is TGTGCCAGTAGAAGGGCGGGGGACCAAAACATTCAGTACTTC. This encodes CASRRAGDQNIQYF.

V usage is TRBV11-2 and J usage is TRBJ2-7; 8 bases agree with TRBD1. With V trimmed by 4 bases and J by 1 base, 3 bases remained unmatched. The germline V gene encodes CDR1 SGHAT and CDR2 FQNNGV. This CDR3 has 14 amino acids. CDR3 in amino acids: CASSSDRVSYEQYF. Written as DNA, the CDR3 is TGTGCCAGCAGCTCGGACAGGGTTTCCTACGAGCAGTACTTC. The full variable domain, in which reference TRBV11-2 and TRBJ2-7 provide the parts outside the CDR3, is EAGVAQSPRYKIIEKRQSVAFWCNPISGHATLYWYQQILGQGPKLLIQFQNNGVVDDSQLPKDRFSAERLKGVDSTLKIQPAKLEDSAVYLCASSSDRVSYEQYFGPGTRLTVT.

The chain couples TRBV28 to TRBJ2-2, with a weak D call TRBD2 (5 bases). The V and J ends lost 4 bases and 4 bases respectively, with 13 bases between them. The CDR3 consists of 15 residues. Germline lookup yields CDR1 MDHEN and CDR2 SYDVKM. CDR3 residues: CASSSLTRSTGELFF. The CDR3 DNA follows: TGTGCCAGCAGTTCCCTCACTAGATCCACCGGGGAGCTGTTTTTT.